This T cell receptor beta chain emerged from a study of T cell repertoires in cytomegalovirus infection. MiXCR, applied by TCRdb to the reads, yields one record per CDR3 protein. The table lists about 37,000 distinct CDR3 sequences, roughly half of them singletons. Germline-derived CDR1 and CDR2 are SGHDN and FVKESK. This CDR3 is built from 13 residues. V was clipped by 2 bases and J by 6 bases, with 8 bases between them. Regarding this clonotype: What it binds is not known.

The rearrangement joins TRBV14 to TRBJ1-5, with D perhaps matching TRBD1 (5 bases). Material: CD8+ T cells from cultured PBMCs, obtained from culture after CMV antigen stimulation. The TCR originated in a human donor in good health (CMV status not recorded). Some clones in this sample may be carry-over from other donors' samples. The CDR3 loop reads CASSQSRGQPQHF. For the CDR3, the DNA is TGTGCCAGCAGCCAAAGTAGGGGTCAGCCCCAGCATTTT.